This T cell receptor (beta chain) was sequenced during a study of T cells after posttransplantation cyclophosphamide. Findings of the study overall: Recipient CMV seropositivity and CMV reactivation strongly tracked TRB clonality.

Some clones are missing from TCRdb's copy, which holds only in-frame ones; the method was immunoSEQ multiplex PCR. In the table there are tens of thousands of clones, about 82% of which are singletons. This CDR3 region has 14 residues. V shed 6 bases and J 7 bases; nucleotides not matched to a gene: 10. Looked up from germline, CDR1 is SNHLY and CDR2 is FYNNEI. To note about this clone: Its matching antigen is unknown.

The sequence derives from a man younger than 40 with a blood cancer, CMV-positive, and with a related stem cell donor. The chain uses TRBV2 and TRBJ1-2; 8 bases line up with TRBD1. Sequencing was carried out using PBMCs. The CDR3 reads CASSPDRDLFGYTF. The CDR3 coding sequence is TGTGCCAGCAGCCCGGACAGGGACCTCTTTGGCTACACCTTC. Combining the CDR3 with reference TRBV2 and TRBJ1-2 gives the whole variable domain EPEVTQTPSHQVTQMGQEVILRCVPISNHLYFYWYRQILGQKVEFLVSFYNNEISEKSEIFDDQFSVERPDGSNFTLKIRSTKLEDSAMYFCASSPDRDLFGYTFGSGTRLTVV.